What follows are 21 T cell receptor beta chains derived from one specimen sequenced in a study of T cell changes during pregnancy in multiple sclerosis. Some clones are missing from TCRdb's copy, which holds only in-frame ones; the method was immunoSEQ multiplex PCR. The sample includes tens of thousands of clones, more than 85% of them seen just once. The starting material was peripheral blood, obtained before pregnancy. The receptors stem from a female donor with multiple sclerosis, enrolled in a pregnancy study.

The chain is built from TRBV5-4 and TRBJ2-1, with TRBD1 matching over 11 bases. Germline V lookup: CDR1 SGHNT, CDR2 YYREEE (reference sequence). The length of the CDR3 is 15 residues. Unmatched junction bases numbered 5, after V lost 4 bases and J lost 5 bases. In nucleotides, the CDR3 is TGTGCCAGCAGCCAAGGGACAGGGGGGGACAATGAGCAGTTCTTC. Amino acid sequence: CASSQGTGGDNEQFF.

The chain joins TRBV4-3 to TRBJ1-4; TRBD1 might be the D (6 bases). The CDR3 contains 15 residues. With 0 bases removed from V and 2 bases from J, the gap between germline ends came to 7 bases. Germline CDR1 reads LGHNA; CDR2 reads YSLEER. CDR3 sequence reads: CASSQEGATNEKLFF. CDR3 nucleotides: TGCGCCAGCAGCCAAGAGGGGGCCACTAATGAAAAACTGTTTTTT.

The chain links TRBV18 to TRBJ2-7; tentatively, D is TRBD1 (5 bases). The CDR3 sequence is 13 residues long. Germline CDR1 reads KGHSH; CDR2 reads LQKENI. V lost 3 bases and J 3 bases, leaving 9 bases between the germline ends. CDR3: CASSPDRNYEQYF. In nucleotides, the CDR3 is TGTGCCAGCTCACCCGACAGAAACTACGAGCAGTACTTC.

This sequence joins TRBV7-6 and TRBJ1-1; possibly TRBD1 for D (6 bases). CDR1 and CDR2 (germline): SGHVS, FNYEAQ. The CDR3 is made up of 14 amino acids. V was pared by 3 bases and J by 1 base, with 9 bases between. The CDR3 reads CASSFGQTNTEAFF. The CDR3 DNA reads as TGTGCCAGCAGCTTCGGACAGACGAACACTGAAGCTTTCTTT.

The chain links TRBV10-3 to TRBJ2-3, with TRBD2 identical over 8 bases. The CDR3 runs 15 residues. V was clipped by 7 bases and J by 5 bases; unmatched bases: 11. Germline values: CDR1 ENHRY, CDR2 SYGVKD. CDR3 loop: CAIKGGAGERDTQYF. CDR3 nucleotides: TGTGCCATCAAGGGCGGAGCGGGGGAGAGAGATACGCAGTATTTT.

CDR3 in amino acids: CASSSVAGGYNEQFF. The DNA of the CDR3 is TGTGCCAGCAGCTCCGTCGCGGGGGGGTACAATGAGCAGTTCTTC. The chain joins TRBV7-9 to TRBJ2-1; 9 bases are a match to TRBD2. This CDR3 is 15 amino acids long. The V segment lost 4 bases and the J segment 4 bases; nucleotides outside the gene matches: 5. Germline values: CDR1 SEHNR, CDR2 FQNEAQ (reference sequence).

The V gene is TRBV7-3, the J gene TRBJ2-6; D is unresolved. Trimming stripped 2 bases from V and 0 bases from J, with 5 bases between. The CDR3 runs to 15 residues. Germline V gene lookup returns CDR1 SGHTA and CDR2 FQGTGA. The CDR3 loop is CASSLGSSGANVLTF. The CDR3 DNA sequence: TGTGCCAGCAGCTTAGGCAGCTCTGGGGCCAACGTCCTGACTTTC.

This chain uses TRBV6-1 with TRBJ1-2, with D unresolved. Germline loops: CDR1 MNHNS, CDR2 SASEGT. The CDR3 loop spans 13 amino acids. The V end lost 1 base, the J end lost 4 bases, and 7 bases lay between the germline ends. DNA for the CDR3: TGTGCCAGCAGTGAAGTCACAGCCTATGGCTACACCTTC. It yields the protein CASSEVTAYGYTF.

The chain joins TRBV10-3 to TRBJ2-1; 12 nucleotides match TRBD2. CDR1 and CDR2 from the germline V gene are ENHRY and SYGVKD. Trimming cost V 6 bases and J 5 bases; bases outside gene matches: 5. This CDR3 is built from 15 residues. This CDR3 is CAIRTSGGPHNEQFF. In DNA form, the CDR3 reads TGTGCCATCAGGACTAGCGGGGGCCCCCACAATGAGCAGTTCTTC.

The gene calls are TRBV6-1 and TRBJ2-2; 8 nucleotides align to TRBD1. CDR3 length: 16 residues. CDR1 and CDR2 from the germline V gene are MNHNS and SASEGT. V lost 0 bases to trimming and J lost 3 bases; unmatched junction nucleotides: 3. CDR3 DNA sequence: TGTGCCAGCAGTGAAGCATCAGGGGGCGACACCGGGGAGCTGTTTTTT. Translating it yields CASSEASGGDTGELFF.

The chain recombines TRBV19 with TRBJ1-2, with D hard to call. This CDR3 contains 11 residues. Between the trimmed V and J ends, which lost 10 bases and 1 base, there was a span of 7 bases. The germline V gene has CDR1 LNHDA and CDR2 SQIVND (reference sequence). CDR3 region: CATGSNYGYTF. The CDR3 DNA reads TGTGCCACCGGGAGTAACTATGGCTACACCTTC.

Points on this clone: An end of the junction does not agree with germline; a read error may underlie this. This chain links TRBV7-8 with TRBJ1-1; the match to TRBD1 covers 7 bases. CDR3 length: 14 amino acids. Germline CDR1 is SGHVS and CDR2 is FQNEAQ. As DNA, the CDR3 is TGTGCCAGCAGCTCGAGAACTGACAGGGCTGATGCTTTCTTT. It yields the protein CASSSRTDRADAFF. Full variable domain (outside the CDR3, taken from reference TRBV7-8 and TRBJ1-1): GAGVSQSPRYKVAKRGQDVALRCDPISGHVSLFWYQQALGQGPEFLTYFQNEAQLDKSGLPSDRFFAERPEGSVSTLKIQRTQQEDSAVYLCASSSRTDRADAFFGQGTRLTVV.

The CDR3 coding sequence is TGTGCCAGCAGCTTAACTAGCGGGGACACAGATACGCAGTATTTT. It translates to CASSLTSGDTDTQYF. The chain has TRBV7-3 and TRBJ2-3; 8 bases match TRBD2. V dropped 0 bases and J dropped 2; count of bases not matched to a gene: 1. Germline values: CDR1 SGHTA, CDR2 FQGTGA. The length of the CDR3 is 15 residues.

V gene TRBV7-3 combines with J gene TRBJ2-2; D gene uncertain. The CDR3 consists of 14 residues. V gave up 1 base and J gave up 1 base, with 4 bases separating them. Germline assignment: CDR1 SGHTA and CDR2 FQGTGA. CDR3 bases: TGTGCCAGCAGCTTAAACTTGAACACCGGGGAGCTGTTTTTT. Translation gives CASSLNLNTGELFF.

This clone came up once. The chain links TRBV6-5 to TRBJ2-7, with D unresolved. V was cut by 5 bases and J by 4 bases, with 15 bases left in between. Germline values: CDR1 MNHEY, CDR2 SVGAGI. This CDR3 spans 14 amino acids. The CDR3 loop is CASSEQLSQYEQYF. The DNA for the CDR3 is TGTGCCAGCAGTGAACAGTTGTCCCAATACGAGCAGTACTTC.

J is TRBJ1-6 and V is TRBV7-3; TRBD1 agrees at 7 bases. The V and J ends lost 0 bases and 0 bases, in that order; junction bases with no gene match: 5. The CDR3 sequence is 18 residues long. Per the germline V gene, CDR1 is SGHTA and CDR2 is FQGTGA. The CDR3 sequence: CASSLTFRDSSYNSPLHF. CDR3 DNA: TGTGCCAGCAGCTTAACGTTCAGGGACAGCTCCTATAATTCACCCCTCCACTTT.

This CDR3 is CASSPQGGNTEAFF. The CDR3 nucleotides read TGTGCCAGCAGCCCACAGGGGGGGAACACTGAAGCTTTCTTT. The chain links TRBV6-5 to TRBJ1-1; 8 bases match TRBD1. Germline V gene data show CDR1 as MNHEY and CDR2 as SVGAGI. V lost 6 bases, J lost 1 base, and 4 bases stayed unmatched. The CDR3 is made up of 14 amino acids.

V usage is TRBV28 and J usage is TRBJ2-1; the D is unclear. Germline assignment: CDR1 MDHEN and CDR2 SYDVKM. This CDR3 contains 13 residues. V lost 3 bases and J lost 8, with 11 bases in between. The CDR3 region is CASSFPLRYEQFF. CDR3 sequence (DNA): TGTGCCAGCAGTTTCCCACTACGGTATGAGCAGTTCTTC. Full variable domain (rest looked up from reference TRBV28 and TRBJ2-1): DVKVTQSSRYLVKRTGEKVFLECVQDMDHENMFWYRQDPGLGLRLIYFSYDVKMKEKGDIPEGYSVSREKKERFSLILESASTNQTSMYLCASSFPLRYEQFFGPGTRLTVL.

The J gene is TRBJ2-7, the V gene TRBV18; 11 nucleotides line up with TRBD1. The CDR3 has 15 amino acids. CDR1 is KGHSH and CDR2 is LQKENI in the germline V gene. J was trimmed by 1 base and V by 6 bases; bases with no gene match: 5. CDR3 residues: CASSPGQGASYEQYF. The CDR3, as DNA: TGTGCCAGCTCCCCTGGACAGGGGGCTTCCTACGAGCAGTACTTC.

This rearrangement joins TRBV15 to TRBJ2-7; 8 positions match TRBD1. Looked up from germline, CDR1 is LNHNV and CDR2 is YYDKDF (reference sequence). With 3 bases clipped from V and 5 bases from J, the junction kept 6 bases outside the gene matches. This CDR3 has 14 residues. CDR3 sequence: CATSSTGGLDEQYF. Written as DNA, the CDR3 is TGTGCCACCAGCAGTACAGGGGGTCTCGACGAGCAGTACTTC.

V gene TRBV11-2 combines with J gene TRBJ1-3; no firm D call. CDR3 length: 14 residues. Trimming left V 2 bases short and J 2 bases short, with 7 bases between. Germline V gene data show CDR1 as SGHAT and CDR2 as FQNNGV. CDR3 protein: CASSLTDPGNTIYF. CDR3 nucleotide sequence: TGTGCCAGCAGCTTAACAGATCCTGGAAACACCATATATTTT.